The sequence of this T cell receptor (beta chain) was determined in a study of blood T cell repertoires in COVID-19. Germline V gene sequence: CDR1 SGHVS, CDR2 FQNEAQ. V lost 5 bases, J lost 2 bases, and 4 bases lay in between. This CDR3 has 11 residues. Notes on this clone: The same CDR3 is also encoded by other DNA sequences in this sample.

Clones were sequenced by immunoSEQ multiplex PCR, and TCRdb holds only the in-frame ones, with some missing. This sample has around 300,000 clones, with over 75% found just once. The gene calls are TRBV7-8 and TRBJ2-7; D unresolved. The TCR comes from a woman aged 50 to 60 with active or convalescent COVID-19. Material for sequencing was peripheral blood. The chain's CDR3 is CASSLTYEQYF. DNA for the CDR3: TGTGCCAGCAGCCTCACCTACGAGCAGTACTTC.